The clone carrying this TCR beta chain appeared a single time. Germline V gives CDR1 MNHNY, CDR2 SVGAGI (reference sequence). V lost 2 bases, J lost 0 bases, and 13 bases lay in between. The CDR3 extends over 16 amino acids. Sequencing was performed with immunoSEQ multiplex PCR; in TCRdb, only in-frame clones are kept and a portion is missing. The sample yields 50,000 to 70,000 clones, around nine tenths seen once. The data stem from a study of blood T cell repertoires in COVID-19. Study background: From the United States, Italy and Spain came samples of acute and convalescent COVID-19.

Source material: peripheral blood. V is TRBV6-6 and J is TRBJ2-5; D is unclear. The origin of this receptor is an elderly woman with active COVID-19. Here the CDR3 reads CASSYERVAYQETQYF. The DNA of the CDR3 is TGTGCCAGCAGTTACGAACGGGTAGCCTACCAAGAGACCCAGTACTTC.